The 2 T cell receptor beta chains given below trace back to one sample, sequenced in a study of monozygotic twins with cystic fibrosis. Generated by immunoSEQ multiplex PCR, the TCRdb table keeps only in-frame clones and is missing some. The profile shows thousands of clones, approximately 95% of them singletons. Specimen: blood. Every receptor here comes from a boy aged 2 to 9 with cystic fibrosis.

The rearrangement uses TRBV6-1 and TRBJ1-6; D is unresolved. CDR3 size: 15 residues. The V gene lost 8 bases and the J gene lost 3 bases, with 14 bases spanning the gap. CDR1 is MNHNS, CDR2 SASEGT, per germline. The CDR3 sequence: CASRYWVLYNSPLHF. CDR3 DNA: TGTGCCAGCCGCTACTGGGTACTCTATAATTCACCCCTCCACTTT.

This clone came up once. The CDR3 spells CASSVLASGGIDTQYF. CDR3 DNA: TGTGCCAGCAGCGTGCTGGCTAGCGGGGGAATAGATACGCAGTATTTT. The chain has TRBV9 and TRBJ2-3, with 10 bases that match TRBD2. The CDR3 sequence is 16 residues long. The germline CDR1 and CDR2 sequences are SGDLS and YYNGEE. Trimming at V came to 2 bases and at J to 5 bases, leaving 8 bases not matched to a gene.